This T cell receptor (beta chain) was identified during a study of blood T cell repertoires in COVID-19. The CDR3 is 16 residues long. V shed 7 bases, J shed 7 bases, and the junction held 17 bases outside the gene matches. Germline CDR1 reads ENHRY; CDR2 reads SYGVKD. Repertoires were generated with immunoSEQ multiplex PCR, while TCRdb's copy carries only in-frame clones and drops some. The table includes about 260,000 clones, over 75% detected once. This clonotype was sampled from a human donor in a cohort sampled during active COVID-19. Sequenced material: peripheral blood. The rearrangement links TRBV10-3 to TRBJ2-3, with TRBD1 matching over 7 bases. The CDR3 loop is CAITGSGTERPHTQYF. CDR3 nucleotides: TGTGCCATCACAGGTTCAGGGACAGAACGTCCACATACGCAGTATTTT.